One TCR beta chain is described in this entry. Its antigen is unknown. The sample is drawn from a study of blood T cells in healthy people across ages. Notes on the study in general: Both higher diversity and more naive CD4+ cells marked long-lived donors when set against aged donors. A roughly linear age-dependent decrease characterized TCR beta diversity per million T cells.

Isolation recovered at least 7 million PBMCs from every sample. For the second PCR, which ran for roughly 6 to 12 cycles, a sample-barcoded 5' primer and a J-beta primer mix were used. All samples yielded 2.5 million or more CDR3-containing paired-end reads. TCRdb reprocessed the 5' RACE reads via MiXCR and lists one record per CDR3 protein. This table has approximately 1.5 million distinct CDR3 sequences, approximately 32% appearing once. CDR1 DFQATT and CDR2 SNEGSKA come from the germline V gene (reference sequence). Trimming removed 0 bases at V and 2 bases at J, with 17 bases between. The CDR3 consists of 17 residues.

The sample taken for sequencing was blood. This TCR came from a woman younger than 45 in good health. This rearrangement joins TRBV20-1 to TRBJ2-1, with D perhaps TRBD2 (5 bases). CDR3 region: CSARDLGGRGTYNEQFF. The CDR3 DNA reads TGCAGTGCTAGAGATCTTGGAGGACGGGGAACCTACAATGAGCAGTTCTTC.